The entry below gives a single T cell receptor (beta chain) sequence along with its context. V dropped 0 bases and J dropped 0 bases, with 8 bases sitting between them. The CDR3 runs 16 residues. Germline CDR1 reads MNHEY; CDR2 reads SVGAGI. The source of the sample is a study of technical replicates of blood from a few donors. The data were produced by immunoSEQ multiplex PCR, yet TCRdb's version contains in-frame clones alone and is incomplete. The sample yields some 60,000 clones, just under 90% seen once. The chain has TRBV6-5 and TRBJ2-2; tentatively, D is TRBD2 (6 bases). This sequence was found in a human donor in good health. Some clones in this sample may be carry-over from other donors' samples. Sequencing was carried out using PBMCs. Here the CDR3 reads CASSYSPGANTGELFF. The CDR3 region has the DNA TGTGCCAGCAGTTACTCCCCGGGGGCGAACACCGGGGAGCTGTTTTTT.